A single sample is the source of the 24 T cell receptor beta chains below, sequenced in a study of regulatory T cells in long-lasting Graves disease. As for time point: newly diagnosed GD, antithyroid drugs for less than 3 months. TCR sequences were obtained from RNA taken from PBMCs. Arm-PCR of CDR3 regions with iRepertoire HTBI primers generated TCR beta libraries. From the multiplex PCR reads, TCRdb called clonotypes with MiXCR, one entry per CDR3 protein. The sample lists roughly 420,000 distinct CDR3 sequences; roughly 15% were seen once. In addition, the sample was reused for a study of T cells in Graves' hyperthyroidism and ophthalmopathy.

Sequencing was performed on peripheral blood mononuclear cells (PBMCs), taken at new diagnosis, from a patient treated with antithyroid drugs. The receptors come from a woman in her late teens or twenties with Graves disease.

Many counts were recorded for this clonotype. CDR3 residues: CASRKRASNEQFF. The CDR3 coding sequence is TGTGCCAGTAGAAAACGGGCCTCCAATGAGCAGTTCTTC. The chain couples TRBV19 to TRBJ2-1; unclear D gene. V lost 6 bases and J 6 bases, leaving 12 bases between the germline ends. Germline loops: CDR1 LNHDA, CDR2 SQIVND (reference sequence). The CDR3 covers 13 residues.

This clonotype was seen at least ten times. One end of the junction is discordant with germline, which a read error may explain. The CDR3 bases are TGTGCCAGTAGTGTAGAGGGACATCAAGTCTACGAGCAGTACTTC. Translation gives CASSVEGHQVYEQYF. The rearrangement joins TRBV19 to TRBJ2-7, with a weak D call TRBD1 (6 bases). CDR1 is LNHDA, CDR2 SQIVND, per germline (reference sequence). The CDR3 has 15 amino acids.

The rearrangement joins TRBV5-6 to TRBJ2-1; maybe TRBD1 (5 bases). Germline V gives CDR1 SGHDT, CDR2 YYEEEE. The CDR3 has 15 residues. Trimming shortened V by 1 base and J by 9 bases, and 17 bases separated the two germline ends. CDR3 in amino acids: CASSLPIAGSTEQFF. CDR3 coding DNA: TGTGCCAGCAGCTTGCCCATAGCAGGGTCGACTGAGCAGTTCTTC.

This clonotype has a count of ten or more. The chain recombines TRBV2 with TRBJ2-3, with no clear D. The CDR3 extends over 15 amino acids. CDR1 and CDR2 from the germline V gene are SNHLY and FYNNEI. The V end was cut by 3 bases, the J end by 1 base, with 11 bases between. In DNA form, the CDR3 reads TGTGCCAGCAGTGACGCGATTCCGGGCACAGATACGCAGTATTTT. Residues: CASSDAIPGTDTQYF.

This clonotype was seen only once. The rearrangement joins TRBV29-1 to TRBJ2-1; 8 bases agree with TRBD2. The CDR3 length is 14 residues. Trimming took 3 bases from V and 4 from J; bases not matched to a gene: 5. Germline CDR1 is SQVTM and CDR2 is ANQGSEA. CDR3 in DNA: TGCAGCGTTGAGTTGGGACTAGGTTACAATGAGCAGTTCTTC. Encoded protein: CSVELGLGYNEQFF.

This rearrangement joins TRBV13 to TRBJ1-1; a possible D gene is TRBD1 (6 bases). This CDR3 is 13 amino acids long. Trimming shortened V by 11 bases and J by 11 bases, and 24 bases separated the two germline ends. Germline values: CDR1 PRHDT, CDR2 FYEKMQ (reference sequence). CDR3 sequence (DNA): TGTGCCTCGGCGAGAGGGGGTGTGGGGATCGCTTTCTTT. Amino acids: CASARGGVGIAFF.

The chain combines TRBV5-6 with TRBJ1-2; D gene ambiguous. V lost 4 bases and J 1 base, leaving 14 bases between the germline ends. Germline V gene data show CDR1 as SGHDT and CDR2 as YYEEEE. The CDR3 spans 15 residues. This chain's CDR3 is CASSPLNRLNYGYTF. CDR3 in DNA: TGTGCCAGCAGCCCCCTTAACCGGCTTAACTATGGCTACACCTTC.

The chain combines TRBV20-1 with TRBJ1-5, with TRBD1 as a possible D gene (6 bases). This CDR3 contains 13 residues. V was trimmed by 3 bases and J by 6 bases, leaving 12 bases between them. CDR1 is DFQATT and CDR2 is SNEGSKA in the germline V gene (reference sequence). CDR3 residues: CSARYREGQPQHF. CDR3 sequence (DNA): TGCAGTGCTAGGTACAGGGAGGGTCAGCCCCAGCATTTT.

This clonotype was recorded at least ten times. This rearrangement joins TRBV7-3 to TRBJ2-7; D not certain. The CDR3 has 14 amino acids. The V end was cut by 6 bases, the J end by 0 bases, with 12 bases between. Germline V gene data show CDR1 as SGHTA and CDR2 as FQGTGA. The CDR3 here is CASSQNHASYEQYF. Written as DNA, the CDR3 is TGTGCCAGCAGTCAGAACCATGCCTCCTACGAGCAGTACTTC.

This clonotype was seen many times. The V and J genes are TRBV3-1 and TRBJ1-2, with D possibly TRBD1 on 6 matching bases. V was trimmed by 0 bases and J by 2 bases, leaving 7 bases between them. Per germline, CDR1 LGHDT and CDR2 YNNKEL (reference sequence). The length of the CDR3 is 14 residues. The CDR3 DNA sequence: TGTGCCAGCAGCCAAGATACAGGGAACTATGGCTACACCTTC. It codes for CASSQDTGNYGYTF.

A few counts support this clonotype. The V gene is TRBV4-1, the J gene TRBJ1-2; the D gene is possibly TRBD1 (5 bases). V lost 0 bases and J lost 4, with 12 bases in between. The CDR3 has 15 amino acids. Germline CDR1 reads MGHRA; CDR2 reads YSYEKL. This chain's CDR3 is CASSQDSGTGYGYTF. The CDR3 DNA reads TGCGCCAGCAGCCAAGATTCGGGGACGGGCTATGGCTACACCTTC.

This clonotype was counted once. A much larger clone lies a single base off, so this may be a read error. This chain connects TRBV20-1 to TRBJ2-1; 8 bases fit TRBD2. With 1 base clipped from V and 10 bases from J, the junction kept 9 bases outside the gene matches. Germline CDR1 reads DFQATT; CDR2 reads SNEGSKA (reference sequence). There are 14 residues in the CDR3. The CDR3, as DNA: TGCAGTGCTAGAGCGGGGGGGGCCTCCTACGAGCAGTTCTTC. Translated, it gives CSARAGGASYEQFF.

This chain links TRBV7-9 with TRBJ2-5, with D hard to call. The length of the CDR3 is 14 residues. Trimming cost V 6 bases and J 0 bases, with 11 bases left between them. From germline, CDR1 is SEHNR and CDR2 FQNEAQ (reference sequence). The CDR3 coding sequence is TGTGCCAGCAGTTCGGACGGTTACCAAGAGACCCAGTACTTC. It yields the protein CASSSDGYQETQYF.

The gene calls are TRBV9 and TRBJ2-7, with D hard to call. This CDR3 contains 15 residues. The V end lost 4 bases, the J end lost 0 bases, and 14 bases lay between the germline ends. Germline V lookup: CDR1 SGDLS, CDR2 YYNGEE. CDR3 in amino acids: CASSPRERSSYEQYF. The CDR3 DNA reads TGTGCCAGCAGCCCCCGCGAGCGTAGCTCCTACGAGCAGTACTTC.

This clonotype appeared many times. The chain links TRBV12-3 or TRBV12-4 to TRBJ1-1, with 8 bases matching TRBD1. This CDR3 comprises 14 residues. V trimming: 5 bases; J trimming: 9 bases; junction bases outside the gene matches: 11. The CDR3 loop is CASSLSDRGLKAFF. CDR3 nucleotide sequence: TGTGCCAGCAGTCTGTCCGACAGGGGATTAAAAGCTTTCTTT.

V is TRBV2 and J is TRBJ1-1; D is uncertain. The germline V gene has CDR1 SNHLY and CDR2 FYNNEI. The CDR3 is made up of 13 amino acids. V was trimmed by 5 bases and J by 7 bases, leaving 14 bases between them. The CDR3 DNA sequence: TGTGCCAGCAGTTTAACCGGGCCTCTTGAAGCTTTCTTT. Residues: CASSLTGPLEAFF.

Only a few counts were recorded for this clonotype. The V and J genes are TRBV12-3 or TRBV12-4 and TRBJ2-1, with D perhaps being TRBD1 or TRBD2 (5 bases each). The CDR3 length is 16 residues. The ends were cut back, 6 bases at V and 1 base at J, with 16 bases in the middle. The CDR3: CASSPGTTRSYNEQFF. The CDR3 DNA is TGTGCCAGCAGCCCCGGGACCACCCGGTCCTACAATGAGCAGTTCTTC.

This clonotype was counted between two and nine times. This chain joins TRBV10-2 and TRBJ2-7, with D uncertain. The V end was cut by 6 bases, the J end by 5 bases, with 11 bases between. Germline V gene lookup returns CDR1 WSHSY and CDR2 SAAADI. CDR3 length: 12 residues. The DNA for the CDR3 is TGCGCCAGCAGCCCCGTCTTAAACGAGCAGTACTTC. Translating it yields CASSPVLNEQYF.

In this sample, this clonotype turned up a few times. The chain employs TRBV6-5 and TRBJ2-3; D not resolved. This CDR3 comprises 14 residues. Germline V gene lookup returns CDR1 MNHEY and CDR2 SVGAGI. V was clipped by 0 bases and J by 2 bases, with 6 bases between them. The CDR3 loop reads CASSYSGPTDTQYF. CDR3 in DNA: TGTGCCAGCAGTTACTCTGGACCCACAGATACGCAGTATTTT.

This clonotype showed up many times. This rearrangement joins TRBV6-5 to TRBJ2-7; TRBD1 aligns across 8 bases. V lost 0 bases and J lost 1; bases outside the gene matches: 2. The CDR3 length is 15 residues. CDR1 MNHEY and CDR2 SVGAGI come from the germline V gene. The CDR3 sequence is CASSYSDRGSYEQYF. CDR3 bases: TGTGCCAGCAGTTACTCCGACAGGGGATCCTACGAGCAGTACTTC.

This clonotype was counted ten times or more. J is TRBJ1-2 and V is TRBV2; D is unresolved. V was pared by 4 bases and J by 5 bases, with 14 bases between. CDR3 length: 14 amino acids. Per germline, CDR1 SNHLY and CDR2 FYNNEI. The CDR3 is CASSAGSPIYGYTF. The CDR3 bases are TGTGCCAGCAGTGCCGGGAGCCCTATATATGGCTACACCTTC.

This clonotype appeared many times. The chain carries TRBV29-1 and TRBJ1-1; TRBD1 matches at 7 bases. Germline CDR1 is SQVTM and CDR2 is ANQGSEA. V was clipped by 6 bases and J by 1 base; unmatched bases: 2. This CDR3 contains 12 residues. This CDR3 reads CSVWTGNTEAFF. CDR3 DNA: TGCAGCGTGTGGACAGGGAACACTGAAGCTTTCTTT.

This clonotype was counted between two and nine times. V usage is TRBV18 and J usage is TRBJ2-3; the match to TRBD2 covers 13 bases. J gave up 3 bases and V 2 bases, and 8 bases lay outside the gene matches. This CDR3 has 18 amino acids. The germline gives CDR1 KGHSH, CDR2 LQKENI. CDR3 nucleotides: TGTGCCAGCTCACCAACGCCAGGACTAGCGGGAGCGACAGATACGCAGTATTTT. Residues: CASSPTPGLAGATDTQYF.

Ten or more counts support this clonotype. The rearrangement uses TRBV7-9 and TRBJ1-4, with D uncertain. The germline V and J ends were trimmed by 6 bases and 6 bases, with 14 bases remaining between them. The germline gives CDR1 SEHNR, CDR2 FQNEAQ (reference sequence). This CDR3 is built from 14 residues. This CDR3 is CASSYRLRDEKLFF. The CDR3 bases are TGTGCCAGCAGTTACAGACTCAGAGATGAAAAACTGTTTTTT. Supplemented by reference TRBV7-9 and TRBJ1-4, the full variable domain reads DTGVSQNPRHKITKRGQNVTFRCDPISEHNRLYWYRQTLGQGPEFLTYFQNEAQLEKSRLLSDRFSAERPKGSFSTLEIQRTEQGDSAMYLCASSYRLRDEKLFFGSGTQLSVL.